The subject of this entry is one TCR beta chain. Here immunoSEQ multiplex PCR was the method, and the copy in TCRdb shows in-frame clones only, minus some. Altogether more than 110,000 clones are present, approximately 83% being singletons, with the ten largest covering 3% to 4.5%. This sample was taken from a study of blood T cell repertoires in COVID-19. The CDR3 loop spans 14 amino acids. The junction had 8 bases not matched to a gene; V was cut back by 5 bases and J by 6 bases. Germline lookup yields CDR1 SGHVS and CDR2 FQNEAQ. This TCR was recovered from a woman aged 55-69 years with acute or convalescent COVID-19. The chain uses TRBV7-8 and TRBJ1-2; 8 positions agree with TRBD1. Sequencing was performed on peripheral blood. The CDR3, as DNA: TGTGCCAGCAGCCATAGGACAGGGCTGGATGGCTACACCTTC. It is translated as CASSHRTGLDGYTF. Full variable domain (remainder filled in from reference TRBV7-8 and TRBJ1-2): GAGVSQSPRYKVAKRGQDVALRCDPISGHVSLFWYQQALGQGPEFLTYFQNEAQLDKSGLPSDRFFAERPEGSVSTLKIQRTQQEDSAVYLCASSHRTGLDGYTFGSGTRLTVV.